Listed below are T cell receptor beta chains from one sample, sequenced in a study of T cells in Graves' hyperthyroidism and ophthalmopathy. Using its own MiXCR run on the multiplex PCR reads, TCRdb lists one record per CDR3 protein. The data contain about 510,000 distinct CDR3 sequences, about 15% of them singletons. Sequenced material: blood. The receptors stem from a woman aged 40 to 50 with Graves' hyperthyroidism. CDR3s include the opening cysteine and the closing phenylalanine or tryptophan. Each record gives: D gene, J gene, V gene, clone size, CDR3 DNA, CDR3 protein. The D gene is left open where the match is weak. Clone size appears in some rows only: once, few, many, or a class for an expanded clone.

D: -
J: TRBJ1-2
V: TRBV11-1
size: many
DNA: TGTGCCAGCAGCTTAGCTGCCGGCGATGGCTACACCTTC
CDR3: CASSLAAGDGYTF

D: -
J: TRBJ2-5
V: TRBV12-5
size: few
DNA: TGTGCTAGTGGCACCCCCGAGAGAGAGACCCAGTACTTC
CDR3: CASGTPERETQYF

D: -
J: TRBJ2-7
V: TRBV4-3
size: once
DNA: TGCGCCAGCAGCCAACACCCAGAGGACAGTCCCTACGAGCAGTACTTC
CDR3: CASSQHPEDSPYEQYF

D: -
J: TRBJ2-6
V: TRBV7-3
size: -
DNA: TGTGCCAGCAGCTTAGATGCCACAGGGGCCAACGTCCTGACTTTC
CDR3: CASSLDATGANVLTF

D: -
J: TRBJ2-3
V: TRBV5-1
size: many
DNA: TGCGCCAGCAGCTTGGGGTCCACGGGCCATGGGGGCACAGATACGCAGTATTTT
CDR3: CASSLGSTGHGGTDTQYF

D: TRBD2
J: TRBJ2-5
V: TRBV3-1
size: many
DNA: TGTGCCAGCAGCCTAGCGGGCCTGTACCAAGAGACCCAGTACTTC
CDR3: CASSLAGLYQETQYF

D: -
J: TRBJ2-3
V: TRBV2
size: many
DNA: TGTGCCAGCAATCGGGAGACCTCGGCAGATACGCAGTATTTT
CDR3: CASNRETSADTQYF

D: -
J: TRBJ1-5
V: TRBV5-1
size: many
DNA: TGCGCCAGCAGCTTGAGCCCGGGGGCTGATCAGCCCCAGCATTTT
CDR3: CASSLSPGADQPQHF

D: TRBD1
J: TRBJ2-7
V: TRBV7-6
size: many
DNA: TGTGCCAGCAGCCCGAGGACAGGGGGCTCTCTCGAGCAGTACTTC
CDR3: CASSPRTGGSLEQYF

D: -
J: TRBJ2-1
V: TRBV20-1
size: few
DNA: TGCAGTGCTAGACTAGTTGCCAATGAGCAGTTCTTC
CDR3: CSARLVANEQFF

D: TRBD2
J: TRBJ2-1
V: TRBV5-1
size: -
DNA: TGCGCCAGCAGGGAGGGACTAGCGGGGTCCTACAATGAGCAGTTCTTC
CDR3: CASREGLAGSYNEQFF

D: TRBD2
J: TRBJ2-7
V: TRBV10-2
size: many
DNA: TGCGCCAGCGGAATGGGACTAGCGGGATACTACGAGCAGTACTTC
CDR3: CASGMGLAGYYEQYF

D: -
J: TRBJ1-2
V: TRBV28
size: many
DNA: TGTGCCAGCAGTTTAGGCAGAGCTATCTATGGCTACACCTTC
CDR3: CASSLGRAIYGYTF

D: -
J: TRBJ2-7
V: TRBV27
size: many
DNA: TGTGCCAGCGGGGCTGGACATTCTTACGAGCAGTACTTC
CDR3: CASGAGHSYEQYF

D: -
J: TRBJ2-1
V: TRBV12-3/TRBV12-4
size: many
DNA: TGTGCCAGCAGTTTCGACAGTCTCTACAATGAGCAGTTCTTC
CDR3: CASSFDSLYNEQFF

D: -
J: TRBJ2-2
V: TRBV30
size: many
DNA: TGTGCCTGGAGTTGGAACACCGGGGAGCTGTTTTTT
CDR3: CAWSWNTGELFF

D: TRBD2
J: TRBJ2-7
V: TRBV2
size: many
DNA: TGTGCCAGCAGGGAAGCTAGCGGAGGGGATTACGAGCAGTACTTC
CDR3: CASREASGGDYEQYF

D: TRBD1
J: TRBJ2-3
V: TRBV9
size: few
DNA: TGTGCCAGCAGCGTTGGGACAGGGCCAGCCACAGATACGCAGTATTTT
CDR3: CASSVGTGPATDTQYF

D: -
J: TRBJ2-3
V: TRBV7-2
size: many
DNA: TGTGCCAGCAGCTTTCACAGGCCCTTTGGGGCAGATACGCAGTATTTT
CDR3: CASSFHRPFGADTQYF

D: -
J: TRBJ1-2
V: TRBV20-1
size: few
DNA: TGCAGTGCCGAGGGGGGGACTGGCTATGGCTACACCTTC
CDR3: CSAEGGTGYGYTF

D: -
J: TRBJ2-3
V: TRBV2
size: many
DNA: TGTGCCAGCTGGGGGACTGCAGATACGCAGTATTTT
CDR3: CASWGTADTQYF